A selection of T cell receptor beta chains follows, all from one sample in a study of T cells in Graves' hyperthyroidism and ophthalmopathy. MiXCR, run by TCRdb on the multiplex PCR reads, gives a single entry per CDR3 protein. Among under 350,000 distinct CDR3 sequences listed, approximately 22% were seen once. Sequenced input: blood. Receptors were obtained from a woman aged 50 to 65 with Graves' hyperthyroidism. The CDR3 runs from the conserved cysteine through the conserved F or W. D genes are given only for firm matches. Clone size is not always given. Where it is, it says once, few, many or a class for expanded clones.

DNA: TGTGCCAGCAGCGTACAAGGACAGGTAAACACTGAAGCTTTCTTT; CDR3: CASSVQGQVNTEAFF; V: TRBV7-9; size: many; J: TRBJ1-1; D: TRBD1; length: 15
DNA: TGTGCCAGCAGCCATGCAGGGGCTGGAAACACCATATATTTT; CDR3: CASSHAGAGNTIYF; V: TRBV14; size: few; J: TRBJ1-3; D: -; length: 14
DNA: TGTGCCAGCAGTAGGGACAGGGCTGAAAAACTGTTTTTT; CDR3: CASSRDRAEKLFF; V: TRBV6-2/TRBV6-3; size: -; J: TRBJ1-4; D: TRBD1; length: 13
DNA: TGTGCCAGCTCACCCCAGGGGGTAAACACAGATACGCAGTATTTT; CDR3: CASSPQGVNTDTQYF; V: TRBV18; size: many; J: TRBJ2-3; D: TRBD1; length: 15
DNA: TGTGCCAGCACCCCCGGAAGCCTAGCGGGAGCGGAGACCCAGTACTTC; CDR3: CASTPGSLAGAETQYF; V: TRBV28; size: few; J: TRBJ2-5; D: TRBD2; length: 16
DNA: TGTGCCAGCACCTCCCTGGGAGCGGGAGGGCCGATGTCCTACAATGAGCAGTTCTTC; CDR3: CASTSLGAGGPMSYNEQFF; V: TRBV6-2/TRBV6-3; size: -; J: TRBJ2-1; D: TRBD2; length: 19
DNA: TGCGCCAGCAGCTCTTCGGGAGTTACACAAGAGACCCAGTACTTC; CDR3: CASSSSGVTQETQYF; V: TRBV5-1; size: -; J: TRBJ2-5; D: -; length: 15
DNA: TGCGCCAGCAGCCAACCCGGGGGGACAGCGAAGTATGGCTACACCTTC; CDR3: CASSQPGGTAKYGYTF; V: TRBV4-1; size: -; J: TRBJ1-2; D: TRBD1; length: 16
DNA: TGTGCCAGCAGCCCGACGGGACAGACGAACACTGAAGCTTTCTTT; CDR3: CASSPTGQTNTEAFF; V: TRBV3-1; size: many; J: TRBJ1-1; D: TRBD1; length: 15
DNA: TGTGCCAGCAGCTGGTCCTTTGGCACTTCCAATGAGCAGTTCTTC; CDR3: CASSWSFGTSNEQFF; V: TRBV3-1; size: many; J: TRBJ2-1; D: -; length: 15
DNA: TGCGCCAGCAGGGCCCTCCTCGAGAACACTGAAGCTTTCTTT; CDR3: CASRALLENTEAFF; V: TRBV10-2; size: many; J: TRBJ1-1; D: -; length: 14
DNA: TGTGCCATCAGTGAGAGCAGGGGGCTTTACGAGCAGTACTTC; CDR3: CAISESRGLYEQYF; V: TRBV10-3; size: many; J: TRBJ2-7; D: TRBD1; length: 14
DNA: TGTGCCAGCAGCTTAGGGACAGTCGGGGCCAACGTCCTGACTTTC; CDR3: CASSLGTVGANVLTF; V: TRBV11-2; size: many; J: TRBJ2-6; D: -; length: 15
DNA: TGTGCCAGCAGAGCAGGGGGCACTGGGGCCAACGTCCTGACTTTC; CDR3: CASRAGGTGANVLTF; V: TRBV6-1; size: few; J: TRBJ2-6; D: TRBD1; length: 15
DNA: TGTGCCAGCATGGACAGGGGGATCACTGAAGCTTTCTTT; CDR3: CASMDRGITEAFF; V: TRBV2; size: -; J: TRBJ1-1; D: TRBD1; length: 13
DNA: TGTGCCAGCAGACAAGTACAGGGACCGACTGGAAACACCATATATTTT; CDR3: CASRQVQGPTGNTIYF; V: TRBV6-1; size: -; J: TRBJ1-3; D: -; length: 16
DNA: TGTGCCAGCCTCAAGGGGGAAGGGACAGATACGCAGTATTTT; CDR3: CASLKGEGTDTQYF; V: TRBV2; size: many; J: TRBJ2-3; D: -; length: 14
DNA: TGTGCCAGCAGCTTAGGTCCTGTAGATACGCAGTATTTT; CDR3: CASSLGPVDTQYF; V: TRBV11-3; size: many; J: TRBJ2-3; D: -; length: 13
DNA: TGCGCCAGCAGCCCAGGGACAGAGACCTACGAGCAGTACTTC; CDR3: CASSPGTETYEQYF; V: TRBV5-1; size: -; J: TRBJ2-7; D: TRBD1; length: 14
DNA: TGTGCCAGCAGTCAACGTGAAAAACTGTTTTTT; CDR3: CASSQREKLFF; V: TRBV28; size: many; J: TRBJ1-4; D: -; length: 11
DNA: TGTGCCAGCATCTCTTTTAGGGGGAGAAGCAATCAGCCCCAGCATTTT; CDR3: CASISFRGRSNQPQHF; V: TRBV28; size: few; J: TRBJ1-5; D: -; length: 16
DNA: TGTGCCAGCAGTTCACCGTCCGATACGCAGTATTTT; CDR3: CASSSPSDTQYF; V: TRBV6-2/TRBV6-3; size: -; J: TRBJ2-3; D: -; length: 12
DNA: TGTGCCAGCAGCTTAGACGGGACGGGGAACACTGAAGCTTTCTTT; CDR3: CASSLDGTGNTEAFF; V: TRBV7-9; size: many; J: TRBJ1-1; D: -; length: 15
DNA: TGTGCCAGCAGCCCCAGCGGTGGGAGAAACAATGAGCAGTTCTTC; CDR3: CASSPSGGRNNEQFF; V: TRBV7-9; size: many; J: TRBJ2-1; D: -; length: 15
DNA: TGTGCCAGCAGCCGGAGCGGGGTAGGAGAGACCCAGTACTTC; CDR3: CASSRSGVGETQYF; V: TRBV5-8; size: many; J: TRBJ2-5; D: TRBD2; length: 14
DNA: TGTGCCATCAGTACCCCTTATAGGGAGCAGTACTTC; CDR3: CAISTPYREQYF; V: TRBV10-3; size: -; J: TRBJ2-7; D: -; length: 12
DNA: TGTGCCAGCAATTTAGGGCTTTACACTGAAGCTTTCTTT; CDR3: CASNLGLYTEAFF; V: TRBV6-1; size: few; J: TRBJ1-1; D: -; length: 13
DNA: TGTGCCAGCAGTCCAGGGATCACGAACACTGAAGCTTTCTTT; CDR3: CASSPGITNTEAFF; V: TRBV28; size: many; J: TRBJ1-1; D: -; length: 14
DNA: TGTGCCAGCAGCTCGCGACTAATCCGGGAGACCCAGTACTTC; CDR3: CASSSRLIRETQYF; V: TRBV11-2; size: many; J: TRBJ2-5; D: -; length: 14
DNA: TGTGCCAGCAGCTTAGGGACTAGCGGGAACAACGAGCAGTACTTC; CDR3: CASSLGTSGNNEQYF; V: TRBV7-6; size: -; J: TRBJ2-7; D: TRBD2; length: 15
DNA: TGTGCCAGCAGACGAGTCTTCAATCAGCCCCAGCATTTT; CDR3: CASRRVFNQPQHF; V: TRBV6-1; size: many; J: TRBJ1-5; D: -; length: 13
DNA: TGTGCCAGCAGCCGTGGGGGGGCTCGCAATCAGCCCCAGCATTTT; CDR3: CASSRGGARNQPQHF; V: TRBV3-1; size: many; J: TRBJ1-5; D: -; length: 15